This is a list of T cell receptor beta chains from one sample in a study of cytomegalovirus exposure and HLA in healthy donors. The table came from immunoSEQ multiplex PCR; TCRdb's copy has only in-frame clones and leaves some out. The repertoire holds around 200,000 clones, 65% to 80% seen once, with roughly a sixth in the top ten. Sequencing used PBMCs. The receptors here all came from a man aged 35 to 55 in good health and CMV-seronegative. Both conserved end residues are part of each CDR3. Each record gives: V gene, J gene, D gene, clone size, CDR3 protein, CDR3 DNA. The D gene is left open where the match is weak. Clone size appears in some rows only: once, few, many, or a class for an expanded clone.

TRBV5-1	TRBJ2-5	TRBD2	-	CASSLALAGGREQYF	TGCGCCAGCAGCTTGGCGCTAGCGGGGGGGCGAGAGCAGTACTTC
TRBV7-2	TRBJ2-7	TRBD1	-	CASSFDRGSSYEQYF	TGTGCCAGCAGCTTCGACAGGGGGAGCTCCTACGAGCAGTACTTC
TRBV5-1	TRBJ2-5	TRBD1	once	CASSVGDRVFQTQYF	TGCGCCAGCTCCGTCGGGGACAGGGTTTTTCAGACCCAGTACTTC
TRBV2	TRBJ2-7	-	-	CASSEALVPGGFSYEQYF	TGTGCCAGCAGTGAAGCGCTTGTCCCTGGAGGGTTCTCCTACGAGCAGTACTTC
TRBV19	TRBJ1-1	-	-	CASTSFDSLAEAFF	TGTGCCAGTACCTCGTTTGACAGCCTCGCTGAAGCTTTCTTT
TRBV12-5	TRBJ2-5	-	-	CASGTDLMKETQYF	TGTGCTAGTGGTACGGACTTGATGAAAGAGACCCAGTACTTC
TRBV19	TRBJ1-1	TRBD1	-	CASSPSGQRNTEAFF	TGTGCCAGTAGTCCCTCGGGACAGCGGAACACTGAAGCTTTCTTT
TRBV15	TRBJ2-1	TRBD2	few	CATSRDGGGVNEQFF	TGTGCCACCAGCAGAGATGGCGGGGGGGTCAATGAGCAGTTCTTC
TRBV5-8	TRBJ2-1	TRBD2	few	CASSLFWRGAYNEQFF	TGTGCCAGCAGCTTGTTTTGGCGGGGGGCGTACAATGAGCAGTTCTTC
TRBV9	TRBJ2-3	-	-	CASSVVGSGDTQYF	TGTGCCAGCAGCGTAGTTGGTAGCGGAGATACGCAGTATTTT
TRBV7-9	TRBJ2-2	TRBD1	-	CASSLRGQGNIGELFF	TGTGCCAGCAGCTTAAGGGGACAGGGGAACATCGGGGAGCTGTTTTTT
TRBV7-3	TRBJ2-5	TRBD2	-	CASSLSGGGLETQYF	TGTGCCAGCAGCTTGTCGGGGGGGGGCTTAGAGACCCAGTACTTC
TRBV11-2	TRBJ2-7	-	-	CASSLDAGKPSYEQYF	TGTGCCAGCAGCTTAGACGCAGGGAAACCCTCCTACGAGCAGTACTTC
TRBV5-1	TRBJ1-1	-	once	CASSLYGEAFF	TGCGCCAGCAGCTTGTACGGGGAAGCTTTCTTT
TRBV13	TRBJ2-2	TRBD2	few	CASSPWGGGTGELFF	TGTGCCAGCAGCCCATGGGGGGGAGGCACCGGGGAGCTGTTTTTT
TRBV5-4	TRBJ1-1	TRBD1	-	CASSTQGASGTEAFF	TGTGCCAGCAGTACCCAGGGGGCATCGGGAACTGAAGCTTTCTTT
TRBV28	TRBJ2-1	TRBD2	-	CATRGGSGRNEQFF	TGTGCCACCCGGGGGGGTAGCGGGAGAAATGAGCAGTTCTTC
TRBV10-3	TRBJ1-2	TRBD1	-	CAIRAGTGDALDTF	TGTGCCATCAGGGCCGGGACAGGGGACGCTTTGGACACCTTC
TRBV5-6	TRBJ1-6	TRBD1	-	CASSSAGTDPHSPLHF	TGTGCCAGCAGCTCCGCCGGGACAGACCCACATTCACCCCTCCACTTT
TRBV6-5	TRBJ2-3	-	-	CARSQGRVQYF	TGTGCCAGATCACAGGGTCGTGTGCAGTATTTT
TRBV9	TRBJ1-3	-	-	CASSPGGGLGSGNTIYF	TGTGCCAGCAGCCCTGGGGGGGGTCTCGGTTCTGGAAACACCATATATTTT
TRBV4-1	TRBJ2-1	-	-	CASSQTSSYNEQFF	TGCGCCAGCAGCCAGACTTCTAGCTACAATGAGCAGTTCTTC
TRBV9	TRBJ2-2	TRBD1	-	CASSAEGQGAPAGELFF	TGTGCCAGCAGTGCCGAGGGACAGGGGGCTCCCGCCGGGGAGCTGTTTTTT
TRBV10-3	TRBJ1-3	-	-	CAISEARAGNTIYF	TGTGCCATCAGTGAGGCCAGGGCTGGAAACACCATATATTTT
TRBV18	TRBJ1-5	TRBD1	-	CASSPPMTGAYSNQPQHF	TGTGCCAGCTCACCACCCATGACAGGGGCCTATAGCAATCAGCCCCAGCATTTT
TRBV6-5	TRBJ1-1	-	-	CASMRSLNTEAFF	TGTGCCAGCATGCGGTCATTGAACACTGAAGCTTTCTTT
TRBV29-1	TRBJ2-5	-	once	CSGDFPYQETQYF	TGCAGCGGGGACTTTCCGTACCAAGAGACCCAGTACTTC
TRBV27	TRBJ1-3	-	-	CASRPSGGTIYF	TGTGCCAGCAGACCCTCGGGAGGCACCATATATTTT
TRBV5-6	TRBJ2-2	-	-	CASRSTGNTGELFF	TGTGCCAGCAGAAGTACAGGGAACACCGGGGAGCTGTTTTTT
TRBV7-8	TRBJ2-5	TRBD2	-	CASSPRTTSGGGETQYF	TGTGCCAGCAGCCCTAGGACGACTAGCGGGGGAGGAGAGACCCAGTACTTC
TRBV28	TRBJ1-2	-	-	CASRPDGVNYGYTF	TGTGCCAGCAGACCCGACGGGGTTAACTATGGCTACACCTTC
TRBV6-6	TRBJ2-7	-	-	CASSSLGHFYEQYF	TGTGCCAGCAGTTCTCTCGGACACTTTTACGAGCAGTACTTC
TRBV2	TRBJ1-3	-	-	CAGKTWEEGTIYF	TGTGCCGGGAAGACATGGGAAGAGGGCACCATATATTTT
TRBV7-2	TRBJ2-1	TRBD2	few	CASSLGTSGSKRFF	TGTGCCAGCAGCCTGGGGACTAGCGGGAGCAAACGGTTCTTC
TRBV18	TRBJ1-1	TRBD1	few	CASSHDRGTEAFF	TGTGCCAGCTCCCACGACAGGGGGACTGAAGCTTTCTTT
TRBV15	TRBJ1-5	-	-	CATTLLRGYQPQHF	TGTGCCACCACCCTCTTAAGGGGCTATCAGCCCCAGCATTTT
TRBV4-2	TRBJ2-7	TRBD1	-	CASSQEGQGPTYEQYF	TGTGCCAGCAGCCAAGAAGGACAGGGGCCGACCTACGAGCAGTACTTC
TRBV5-1	TRBJ1-2	-	-	CASSLDRISGYTF	TGCGCCAGCAGCTTGGACAGGATCTCTGGCTACACCTTC
TRBV13	TRBJ2-3	-	-	CASSTGTADTQYF	TGTGCCAGCAGCACCGGGACTGCAGATACGCAGTATTTT
TRBV13	TRBJ2-1	TRBD1	-	CASSLTGDKENEQFF	TGTGCCAGCAGCTTAACAGGGGATAAGGAGAATGAGCAGTTCTTC
TRBV28	TRBJ1-6	-	-	CASISLPGALGSPLHF	TGTGCCAGCATCTCACTGCCAGGGGCGCTTGGCTCACCCCTCCACTTT
TRBV19	TRBJ2-5	-	-	CASSVGQHQETQYF	TGTGCCAGTAGTGTAGGACAGCACCAAGAGACCCAGTACTTC